The next 28 T cell receptor beta chains were all read from a single sample in a study of T cells after posttransplantation cyclophosphamide. Sampled 1 year posttransplant, controls received myeloablative marrow transplants, methotrexate and a calcineurin inhibitor. Here immunoSEQ multiplex PCR was the method, and the copy in TCRdb shows in-frame clones only, minus some. The sample carries around 16,000 clones, around 82% recorded once. This sample comprised PBMCs, obtained 350 to 400 days after allogeneic stem cell transplant with calcineurin inhibitor and methotrexate. The source of these receptors is a male patient aged 18 to 29 who received an allogeneic stem cell transplant from a related donor, was CMV-positive, and had no GVHD. The graft donor may account for some of the T cells.

The chain is built from TRBV30 and TRBJ2-7; 11 bases fit TRBD1. The V and J ends lost 0 bases and 5 bases, in that order; junction bases with no gene match: 6. The germline V gene encodes CDR1 GTSNPN and CDR2 SVGIG (reference sequence). This CDR3 has 15 residues. The DNA of the CDR3 is TGTGCCTGGAGTGTACGAGGGACAGGGGGGCACGAGCAGTACTTC. Its protein is CAWSVRGTGGHEQYF.

With respect to this clone: Other nucleotide sequences in the sample specify the same CDR3. The V and J genes are TRBV30 and TRBJ1-1, with D hard to call. Trimming cost V 0 bases and J 1 base, with 6 bases left between them. Germline assignment: CDR1 GTSNPN and CDR2 SVGIG (reference sequence). The CDR3 has 13 amino acids. The CDR3 coding sequence is TGTGCCTGGAGTGTACGCGAGAACACTGAAGCTTTCTTT. Protein sequence: CAWSVRENTEAFF.

The chain couples TRBV10-3 to TRBJ2-5, with 7 bases that match TRBD2. The DNA end is a closer match to TRBJ2-7, so the J assignment may be wrong. The germline V gene encodes CDR1 ENHRY and CDR2 SYGVKD. The CDR3 is 17 residues long. CDR3 coding DNA: TGTGCCATCAGTGAGTCGATGGGCGGGAGTGTTCCCTACGAGCAGTACTTC. Amino acid sequence: CAISESMGGSVPYEQYF.

This clone was seen just once. The chain combines TRBV4-2 with TRBJ2-2, with D possibly TRBD1 on 6 matching bases. Trimming removed 5 bases at V and 1 base at J, with 11 bases between. The CDR3 is made up of 15 amino acids. Germline CDR1 reads LGHNA; CDR2 reads YNFKEQ. The CDR3 protein is CASSYPGQNTGELFF. CDR3 sequence (DNA): TGTGCCAGCAGCTATCCGGGACAGAACACCGGGGAGCTGTTTTTT.

The chain couples TRBV7-2 to TRBJ1-6; D gene unclear. CDR1 and CDR2 from the germline V gene are SGHTA and FQGNSA. V dropped 5 bases and J dropped 14 bases, with 16 bases sitting between them. The CDR3 totals 13 residues. CDR3: CASSPEPGATLHF. The CDR3 nucleotides read TGTGCCAGCAGCCCCGAGCCCGGAGCGACCCTCCACTTT.

The chain links TRBV9 to TRBJ2-5; TRBD1 matches at 8 bases. CDR3 size: 14 residues. V gave up 2 bases and J gave up 4 bases; unmatched junction bases: 4. CDR1 SGDLS and CDR2 YYNGEE come from the germline V gene. CDR3 loop: CASSVDRGRETQYF. The CDR3 bases are TGTGCCAGCAGCGTTGACAGGGGACGAGAGACCCAGTACTTC.

The J gene is TRBJ2-7, the V gene TRBV9, with TRBD2 as a possible D gene (5 bases). V lost 0 bases and J 2 bases, leaving 9 bases between the germline ends. The CDR3 has 14 amino acids. CDR1 is SGDLS and CDR2 is YYNGEE in the germline V gene. In DNA, the CDR3 is TGTGCCAGCAGCGTAGGCGGGCCTCCCTACGAGCAGTACTTC. Its translation is CASSVGGPPYEQYF.

The gene calls are TRBV4-1 and TRBJ2-3; 10 positions agree with TRBD1. The V segment lost 4 bases and the J segment 3 bases; nucleotides outside the gene matches: 7. The CDR3 is 16 amino acids. The germline V gene encodes CDR1 MGHRA and CDR2 YSYEKL. The CDR3 sequence: CASSRTRQGATDTQYF. CDR3 in DNA: TGCGCCAGCAGCCGAACAAGACAGGGGGCAACAGATACGCAGTATTTT.

This chain connects TRBV9 to TRBJ2-3; 16 bases fit TRBD2. The V gene end was trimmed by 3 bases and the J gene end by 3 bases; junction bases not matched to a gene: 4. Germline CDR1 reads SGDLS; CDR2 reads YYNGEE. This CDR3 has 17 residues. Written as DNA, the CDR3 is TGTGCCAGCAGCGGAGGGACTAGCGGGAGGGTAACAGATACGCAGTATTTT. It specifies CASSGGTSGRVTDTQYF.

This chain links TRBV9 with TRBJ1-2, with 8 bases lining up with TRBD1. J lost 2 bases, V lost 3 bases, and 18 bases had no gene match. CDR3 size: 19 residues. Per germline, CDR1 SGDLS and CDR2 YYNGEE. CDR3 coding DNA: TGTGCCAGCAGCGGTACCCGACAGGGGAGGGTCCAAACAAACTATGGCTACACCTTC. Amino acids: CASSGTRQGRVQTNYGYTF.

The chain uses TRBV21-1 and TRBJ2-1; the table names TRBD1, a call not compared with the DNA. TRBV21-1 is designated a pseudogene. This CDR3 has 16 amino acids. CDR3 DNA sequence: TGTGCCAGCAGCAAAATCCGGGACAGGGGGCTTGATGAGCAGTTCTTC. Protein product: CASSKIRDRGLDEQFF.

This chain uses TRBV4-1 with TRBJ2-5; tentative D call: TRBD2 (5 bases). Between the trimmed V and J ends, which lost 3 bases and 2 bases, there was a span of 10 bases. This CDR3 has 14 amino acids. Germline V CDR1 and CDR2: MGHRA, YSYEKL. CDR3 bases: TGCGCCAGCAGCCAGACTAACCCTCAAGAGACCCAGTACTTC. Translation gives CASSQTNPQETQYF.

The chain links TRBV9 to TRBJ2-7, with 7 bases matching TRBD2. Germline CDR1 and CDR2: SGDLS and YYNGEE. Trimming at V came to 0 bases and at J to 4 bases, leaving 7 bases not matched to a gene. The CDR3 spans 15 residues. CDR3 loop: CASSVGGSGRYEQYF. The CDR3, as DNA: TGTGCCAGCAGCGTAGGTGGTAGCGGGCGGTACGAGCAGTACTTC.

A few counts support this clone. The V and J genes are TRBV6-6 and TRBJ2-7; TRBD1 matches at 10 bases. The J segment lost 5 bases and the V segment lost 4 bases, leaving 8 bases of the junction unmatched. The CDR3 is 15 residues long. Germline CDR1 reads MNHNY; CDR2 reads SVGAGI (reference sequence). This CDR3 is CASSSGTGESDEQYF. The CDR3 DNA sequence: TGTGCCAGCAGTTCCGGGACAGGGGAAAGCGACGAGCAGTACTTC.

The V and J genes are TRBV27 and TRBJ2-1; TRBD2 matches 7 bases. The CDR3 totals 16 residues. After removal of 3 bases from V and 0 bases from J, the junction contained 5 bases not matched to a gene. Germline assignment: CDR1 MNHEY and CDR2 SMNVEV (reference sequence). CDR3 sequence (DNA): TGTGCCAGCAGTTTCTCAGCGGGGAGCTCCTACAATGAGCAGTTCTTC. This gives the protein CASSFSAGSSYNEQFF.

The chain combines TRBV28 with TRBJ1-2, with no clear D. Germline loops: CDR1 MDHEN, CDR2 SYDVKM. V lost 2 bases and J 8 bases, leaving 12 bases between the germline ends. The CDR3 sequence is 13 residues long. In nucleotides, the CDR3 is TGTGCCAGCAGTTTACCAGAGCCTAGGGGCTACACCTTC. This sequence encodes CASSLPEPRGYTF.

The rearrangement joins TRBV27 to TRBJ2-5, with TRBD2 matching over 12 bases. This CDR3 has 15 residues. J gave up 3 bases and V 6 bases, and 5 bases lay outside the gene matches. Germline loops: CDR1 MNHEY, CDR2 SMNVEV (reference sequence). CDR3 sequence: CASSPRLAGEETQYF. CDR3 in DNA: TGTGCCAGCAGCCCTCGACTAGCGGGAGAAGAGACCCAGTACTTC.

This clone counts as medium-sized. CDR3 region: CASSPPRQGLHTEAFF. CDR3 coding DNA: TGTGCCAGTAGTCCCCCCCGACAGGGCCTCCACACTGAAGCTTTCTTT. V and J are TRBV19 and TRBJ1-1, with 7 bases matching TRBD1. The CDR3 has 16 amino acids. Trimming removed 5 bases from V and 3 bases from J; junction bases left unmatched: 12. Germline V gives CDR1 LNHDA, CDR2 SQIVND (reference sequence). Looking up the rest from reference TRBV19 and TRBJ1-1 gives the full variable domain: DGGITQSPKYLFRKEGQNVTLSCEQNLNHDAMYWYRQDPGQGLRLIYYSQIVNDFQKGDIAEGYSVSREKKESFPLTVTSAQKNPTAFYLCASSPPRQGLHTEAFFGQGTRLTVV.

This clone was seen only once. This chain links TRBV6-1 with TRBJ1-2; a weak D match, TRBD1 (5 bases). The V gene's germline CDR1 is MNHNS and CDR2 SASEGT. The CDR3 extends over 10 amino acids. The CDR3 reads CIPQDNGYTF. In nucleotides, the CDR3 is TGTATCCCCCAGGACAATGGCTACACCTTC.

This clone was seen a few times. The chain has TRBV28 and TRBJ1-6; a possible D gene is TRBD1 (6 bases). CDR1 and CDR2 (germline): MDHEN, SYDVKM. V was clipped by 3 bases and J by 7 bases, with 10 bases between them. This CDR3 is built from 14 residues. Here the CDR3 DNA reads TGTGCCAGCAGTTTGCTACAGGGCAATTCACCCCTCCACTTT. Encoded protein: CASSLLQGNSPLHF.

V usage is TRBV4-3 and J usage is TRBJ1-1; D gene ambiguous. The ends were cut back, 3 bases at V and 1 base at J, with 9 bases in the middle. This CDR3 has 14 residues. The germline V gene has CDR1 LGHNA and CDR2 YSLEER. This CDR3 reads CASSQMNRNTEAFF. CDR3 DNA: TGCGCCAGCAGCCAGATGAATAGGAACACTGAAGCTTTCTTT.

V is TRBV5-1 and J is TRBJ2-7; 7 bases are a match to TRBD1. Germline V gene lookup returns CDR1 SGHRS and CDR2 YFSETQ. This CDR3 contains 14 residues. V gave up 0 bases and J gave up 3 bases; unmatched junction bases: 3. The CDR3 loop reads CASSLGGQLYEQYF. The CDR3 DNA is TGCGCCAGCAGCTTGGGGGGACAGCTCTACGAGCAGTACTTC. The full variable domain, completed using reference TRBV5-1 and TRBJ2-7, is KAGVTQTPRYLIKTRGQQVTLSCSPISGHRSVSWYQQTPGQGLQFLFEYFSETQRNKGNFPGRFSGRQFSNSRSEMNVSTLELGDSALYLCASSLGGQLYEQYFGPGTRLTVT.

This sequence joins TRBV6-4 and TRBJ1-4; D possibly corresponds to TRBD1 (6 bases). The germline V gene has CDR1 MRHNA and CDR2 SNTAGT. The CDR3 spans 17 residues. Trimming pared 3 bases from V and 5 bases from J, leaving 19 bases between. CDR3 protein: CASSEKDSQSWNEKLFF. CDR3 coding DNA: TGTGCCAGCAGTGAGAAGGACAGCCAATCTTGGAATGAAAAACTGTTTTTT.

The J gene is TRBJ2-7, the V gene TRBV4-3; tentative D call: TRBD1 (6 bases). V shed 2 bases and J shed 0 bases, with 14 bases lying between them. The germline CDR1 and CDR2 sequences are LGHNA and YSLEER. The CDR3 is 16 amino acids. CDR3 in DNA: TGCGCCAGCAGCCAAATCTGGGGGCAGACCTCCTACGAGCAGTACTTC. This encodes CASSQIWGQTSYEQYF.

This clone was counted a single time. The chain couples TRBV7-9 to TRBJ2-7, with D perhaps matching TRBD2 (5 bases). The CDR3 is made up of 15 amino acids. CDR1 is SEHNR and CDR2 is FQNEAQ in the germline V gene (reference sequence). Trimming stripped 0 bases from V and 4 bases from J, with 13 bases between. For the CDR3, the DNA is TGTGCCAGCAGCTTAGCTGGACCTAGCAGTTACGAGCAGTACTTC. Residues: CASSLAGPSSYEQYF.

The chain carries TRBV7-2 and TRBJ1-3; D is undetermined. Germline loops: CDR1 SGHTA, CDR2 FQGNSA. The CDR3 is 12 residues long. V lost 7 bases to trimming and J lost 6 bases, with 10 bases between them. Here the CDR3 reads CASTRGANTIYF. The CDR3 nucleotides are TGTGCCAGCACTCGGGGAGCAAACACCATATATTTT.

In its sample, this clone was seen once. The J gene is TRBJ2-2, the V gene TRBV4-2; 9 nucleotides align to TRBD2. The CDR3 covers 17 residues. The trim removed 0 bases at V and 3 bases at J, leaving 5 bases unmatched. CDR1 and CDR2 from the germline V gene are LGHNA and YNFKEQ. This chain's CDR3 is CASSQDKAGGYTGELFF. The CDR3 coding sequence is TGTGCCAGCAGCCAAGATAAGGCGGGAGGGTACACCGGGGAGCTGTTTTTT.

This chain uses TRBV13 with TRBJ2-1; the match to TRBD1 covers 8 bases. This CDR3 is built from 15 residues. CDR1 is PRHDT, CDR2 FYEKMQ, per germline (reference sequence). J lost 6 bases, V lost 1 base, and 5 bases had no gene match. CDR3 in DNA: TGTGCCAGCAGCTTAGATTGGACAGGGATCAATGAGCAGTTCTTC. This gives the protein CASSLDWTGINEQFF.